This TCR beta chain was retrieved from a study of cytomegalovirus exposure and HLA in healthy donors. The PCR contained 60 Vbeta and 13 Jbeta primers. The assay was immunoSEQ multiplex PCR, and TCRdb's table has in-frame clones only and misses some. The sample gives about 120,000 clones, about 8% of which show up once; approximately 6% is in the top ten. Only a few counts were recorded for this clone. What it binds is unknown. General study points: Presence/absence analyses assumed roughly uniform sequencing depth across donors, which may not hold.

Per the germline V gene, CDR1 is SGHDT and CDR2 is YYEEEE. Trimming took off 2 bases at V and 4 bases at J, with 18 bases between the two ends. The CDR3 sequence is 16 residues long. The chain carries TRBV5-6 and TRBJ2-5; D is perhaps TRBD2 (7 bases). The TCR originated in a woman between 40 and 50 years old in good health and CMV-seropositive. The sample taken for sequencing was PBMCs. The chain's CDR3 is CASSFDAGAPGETQYF. The DNA for the CDR3 is TGTGCCAGCAGCTTCGACGCGGGGGCTCCGGGAGAGACCCAGTACTTC.